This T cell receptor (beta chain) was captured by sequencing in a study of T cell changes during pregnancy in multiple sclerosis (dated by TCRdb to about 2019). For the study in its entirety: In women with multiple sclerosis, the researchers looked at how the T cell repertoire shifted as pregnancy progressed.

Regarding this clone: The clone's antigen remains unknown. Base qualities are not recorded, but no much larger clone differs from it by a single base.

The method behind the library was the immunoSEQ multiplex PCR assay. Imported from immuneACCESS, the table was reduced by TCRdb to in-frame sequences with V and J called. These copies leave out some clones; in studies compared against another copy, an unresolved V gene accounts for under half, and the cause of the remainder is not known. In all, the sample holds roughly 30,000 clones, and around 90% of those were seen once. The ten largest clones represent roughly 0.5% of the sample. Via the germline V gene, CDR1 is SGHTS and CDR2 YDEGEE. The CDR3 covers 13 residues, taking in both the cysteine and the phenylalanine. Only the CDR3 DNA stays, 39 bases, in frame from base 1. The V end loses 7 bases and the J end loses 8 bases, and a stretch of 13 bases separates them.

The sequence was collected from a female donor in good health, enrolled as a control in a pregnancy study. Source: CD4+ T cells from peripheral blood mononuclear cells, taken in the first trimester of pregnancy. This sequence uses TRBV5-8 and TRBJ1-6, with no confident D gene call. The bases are TGTGCCAGCTCCGTTCCTCCTGATTCACCCCTCCACTTT. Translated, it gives CASSVPPDSPLHF.